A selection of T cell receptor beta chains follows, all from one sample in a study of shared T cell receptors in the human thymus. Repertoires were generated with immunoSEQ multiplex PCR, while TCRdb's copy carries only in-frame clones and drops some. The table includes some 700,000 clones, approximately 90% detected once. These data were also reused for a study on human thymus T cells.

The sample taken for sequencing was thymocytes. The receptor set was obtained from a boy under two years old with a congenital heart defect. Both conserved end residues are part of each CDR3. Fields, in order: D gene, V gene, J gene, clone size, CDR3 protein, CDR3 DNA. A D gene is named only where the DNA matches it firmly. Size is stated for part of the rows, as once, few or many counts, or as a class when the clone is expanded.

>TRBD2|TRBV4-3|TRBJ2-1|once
CASSQENWRLAGGEMDEQFF
TGCGCCAGCAGCCAAGAAAATTGGAGACTAGCGGGAGGGGAAATGGATGAGCAGTTCTTC
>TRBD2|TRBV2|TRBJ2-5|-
CASTLGGGGKETQYF
TGTGCCAGCACCCTCGGCGGGGGGGGGAAAGAGACCCAGTACTTC
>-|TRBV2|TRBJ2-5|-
CASSERGFKRETQYF
TGTGCCAGCAGTGAGAGAGGGTTTAAGCGGGAGACCCAGTACTTC
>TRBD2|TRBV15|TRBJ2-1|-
CATSAQDRGRAMNEQFF
TGTGCCACCAGCGCCCAAGATCGCGGGAGGGCCATGAATGAGCAGTTCTTC
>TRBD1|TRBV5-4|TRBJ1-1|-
CASSPGTGNTEAFF
TGTGCCAGCAGCCCCGGGACAGGGAACACTGAAGCTTTCTTT
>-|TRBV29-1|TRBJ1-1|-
CSVEDEQGPTEAFF
TGCAGCGTTGAAGATGAGCAGGGGCCCACTGAAGCTTTCTTT
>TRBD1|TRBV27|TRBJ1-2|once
CASREGDRADGYTF
TGTGCCAGCAGGGAAGGGGACAGGGCGGATGGCTACACCTTC
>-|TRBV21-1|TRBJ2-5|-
CASCRKTPKTGAYLLQETQYF
TGTGCCAGCTGCAGAAAAACACCCAAGACAGGAGCTTACCTTCTCCAAGAGACCCAGTACTTC
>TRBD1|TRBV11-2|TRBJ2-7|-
CASSSHIGQVRTYEQYF
TGTGCCAGCAGCTCACACATTGGACAGGTGCGAACCTACGAGCAGTACTTC
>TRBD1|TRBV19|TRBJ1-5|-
CASSMGQGAINQPQHF
TGTGCCAGTAGTATGGGGCAGGGGGCGATCAATCAGCCCCAGCATTTT
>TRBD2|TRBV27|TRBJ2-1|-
CASSPTSAYNEQFF
TGTGCCAGCAGCCCGACTAGCGCCTACAATGAGCAGTTCTTC
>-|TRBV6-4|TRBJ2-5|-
CARGPPLEETQYF
TGTGCCAGGGGGCCACCTTTGGAGGAGACCCAGTACTTC
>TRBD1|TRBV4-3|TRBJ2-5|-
CASSPSRGYQETQYF
TGCGCCAGCAGCCCATCCAGGGGGTACCAAGAGACCCAGTACTTC
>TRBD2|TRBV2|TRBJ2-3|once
CASSPMGLAISTDTQYF
TGTGCCAGCAGCCCTATGGGACTAGCGATTAGCACAGATACGCAGTATTTT
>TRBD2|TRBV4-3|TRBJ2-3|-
CASSQELAGGPDTQYF
TGCGCCAGCAGCCAAGAGCTAGCGGGAGGGCCAGATACGCAGTATTTT
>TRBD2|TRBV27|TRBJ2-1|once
CASSLRLADNEQFF
TGTGCCAGCAGTTTGAGACTAGCGGACAATGAGCAGTTCTTC
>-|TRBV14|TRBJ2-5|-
CASSQAALDDETQYF
TGTGCCAGCAGCCAAGCGGCTCTAGATGACGAGACCCAGTACTTC
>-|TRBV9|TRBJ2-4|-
CASSGLRRELAKNIQYF
TGTGCCAGCAGCGGACTTCGGCGCGAGCTAGCCAAAAACATTCAGTACTTC
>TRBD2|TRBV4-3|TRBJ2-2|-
CASSLRASGRGAGELFF
TGCGCCAGCAGCCTCAGGGCTAGCGGGAGGGGTGCCGGGGAGCTGTTTTTT
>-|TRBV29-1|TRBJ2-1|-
CSVTGGAYNEQFF
TGCAGCGTTACTGGCGGCGCCTACAATGAGCAGTTCTTC
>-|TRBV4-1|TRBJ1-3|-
CASSQGLPSWNLTDDQNTIYF
TGCGCCAGCAGCCAAGGGCTTCCAAGCTGGAATTTAACAGACGATCAAAACACCATATATTTT
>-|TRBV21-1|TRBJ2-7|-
CASSKVLTGRGGAYNEYF
TGTGCCAGCAGCAAAGTATTAACAGGAAGGGGAGGAGCATACAACGAGTACTTC
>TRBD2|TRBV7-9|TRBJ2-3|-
CARGLAGSTDTQYF
TGTGCCAGAGGACTAGCGGGAAGCACAGATACGCAGTATTTT
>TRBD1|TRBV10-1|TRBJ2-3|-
CASSESGQGTDTQYF
TGCGCCAGCAGTGAGTCGGGACAGGGGACAGATACGCAGTATTTT
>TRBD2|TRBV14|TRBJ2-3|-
CASSQDGTGGPPDTQYF
TGTGCCAGCAGCCAAGATGGGACGGGAGGGCCGCCAGATACGCAGTATTTT
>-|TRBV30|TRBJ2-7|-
CAWSVSLGVTPSYEQYF
TGTGCCTGGAGTGTAAGTTTAGGGGTTACCCCATCCTACGAGCAGTACTTC
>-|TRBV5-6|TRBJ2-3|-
CASSRSLRHFSTDTQYF
TGTGCCAGCAGTCGCTCGTTGAGGCACTTTAGCACAGATACGCAGTATTTT
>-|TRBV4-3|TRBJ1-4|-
CASSQDFRSRNEKLFF
TGCGCCAGCAGCCAAGATTTCAGGTCTCGTAATGAAAAACTGTTTTTT
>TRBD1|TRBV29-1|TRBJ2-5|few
CSVSGQGIQETQYF
TGCAGCGTTAGTGGACAGGGCATCCAAGAGACCCAGTACTTC
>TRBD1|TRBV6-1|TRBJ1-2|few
CASSEEPGQGLDWYGYTF
TGTGCCAGCAGTGAGGAGCCGGGACAGGGCCTCGACTGGTATGGCTACACCTTC
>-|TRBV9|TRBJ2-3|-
CASSGREPNTDTQYF
TGTGCCAGCAGCGGAAGGGAGCCGAACACAGATACGCAGTATTTT
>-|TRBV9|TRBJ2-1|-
CASSVGLDPYNEQFF
TGTGCCAGCAGCGTAGGGCTAGACCCTTACAATGAGCAGTTCTTC
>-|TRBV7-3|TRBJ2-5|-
CASSLNSSSETQYF
TGTGCCAGCAGCTTAAATTCTAGCTCCGAGACCCAGTACTTC
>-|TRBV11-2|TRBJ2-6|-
CASTMGSSGANVLTF
TGTGCCAGCACCATGGGGAGCTCTGGGGCCAACGTCCTGACTTTC
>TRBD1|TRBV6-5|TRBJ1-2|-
CASSYGDRDGYTF
TGTGCCAGCAGTTACGGGGACAGGGATGGCTACACCTTC
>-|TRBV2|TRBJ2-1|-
CASSGLRGSYNEQFF
TGTGCCAGCAGTGGCCTACGGGGCTCCTACAATGAGCAGTTCTTC
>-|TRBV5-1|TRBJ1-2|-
CASSFSAQGYTF
TGCGCCAGCAGCTTCTCGGCACAGGGCTACACCTTC
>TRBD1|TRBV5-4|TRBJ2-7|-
CASSSGTAKDSYEQYF
TGTGCCAGCAGCTCCGGGACAGCCAAAGACTCCTACGAGCAGTACTTC
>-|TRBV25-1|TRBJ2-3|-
CASTEDGEVRPTDTQYF
TGTGCCAGCACCGAGGATGGGGAGGTCCGTCCCACAGATACGCAGTATTTT
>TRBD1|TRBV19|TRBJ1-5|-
CASSIVGTGASNQPQHF
TGTGCCAGTAGTATAGTAGGGACAGGGGCCAGTAATCAGCCCCAGCATTTT
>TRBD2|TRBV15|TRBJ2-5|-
CATSREPRWASGRAGEKTQYF
TGTGCCACCAGCAGAGAACCTCGTTGGGCTAGCGGGAGGGCCGGGGAAAAGACCCAGTACTTC
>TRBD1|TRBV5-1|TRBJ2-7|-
CASSTGQGVLPSYEQYF
TGCGCCAGCAGCACCGGACAGGGGGTCCTCCCATCCTACGAGCAGTACTTC
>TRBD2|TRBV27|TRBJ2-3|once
CASSLAGASTDTQYF
TGTGCCAGCAGTCTAGCGGGAGCTAGCACAGATACGCAGTATTTT
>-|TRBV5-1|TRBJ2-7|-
CASSLAADEQYF
TGCGCCAGCAGCTTGGCCGCGGACGAGCAGTACTTC
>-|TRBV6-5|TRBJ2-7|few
CASRPSVVYEQYF
TGTGCCAGCAGACCCTCGGTAGTCTACGAGCAGTACTTC
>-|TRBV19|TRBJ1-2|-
CASSRGSGYGYTF
TGTGCCAGTAGTCGGGGGTCTGGCTATGGCTACACCTTC
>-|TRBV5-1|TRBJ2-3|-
CASSPGLRRLGPDTQYF
TGCGCCAGCAGCCCGGGCCTCCGGAGACTAGGGCCAGATACGCAGTATTTT
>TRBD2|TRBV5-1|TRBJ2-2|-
CASLKGPGGSNPGELFF
TGCGCCAGCCTCAAGGGCCCGGGGGGGTCTAACCCCGGGGAGCTGTTTTTT
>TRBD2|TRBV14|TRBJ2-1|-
CASSRPYSGRDLYNEQFF
TGTGCCAGCAGCCGGCCATATAGCGGGAGGGACCTCTACAATGAGCAGTTCTTC
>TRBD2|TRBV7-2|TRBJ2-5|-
CASSSRTSGSAETQYF
TGTGCCAGCAGCTCGAGGACTAGCGGGAGTGCAGAGACCCAGTACTTC